The sequence of this T cell receptor (beta chain) was determined in a study of T-cell reconstitution after alpha-beta-depleted transplantation in children. Germline CDR1 reads MGHDK; CDR2 reads SYGVNS. Germline trimming cut 3 bases from V and 1 base from J; bases unmatched to any gene: 5. The CDR3 covers 15 residues. Preparation of the TCRbeta library was carried out with unique molecular identifiers. MiXCR, applied by TCRdb to the PCR reads, yields one record per CDR3 protein. This table holds fewer than 400,000 distinct CDR3 sequences, around 20% found once. The chain links TRBV25-1 to TRBJ2-7; 8 bases align to TRBD1. The source of this sequence is a male patient younger than 18 who had a stem cell transplant for acute lymphoblastic leukemia, so the T cells may come from the graft donor. The specimen comprised PBMCs, mostly from graft donor cells, sampled 180 days after TCRalphabeta/CD19-depleted stem cell transplant. CDR3 DNA: TGTGCCAGCAGTGATCCCGGGACAGGATCCTACGAGCAGTACTTC. Translating it yields CASSDPGTGSYEQYF.